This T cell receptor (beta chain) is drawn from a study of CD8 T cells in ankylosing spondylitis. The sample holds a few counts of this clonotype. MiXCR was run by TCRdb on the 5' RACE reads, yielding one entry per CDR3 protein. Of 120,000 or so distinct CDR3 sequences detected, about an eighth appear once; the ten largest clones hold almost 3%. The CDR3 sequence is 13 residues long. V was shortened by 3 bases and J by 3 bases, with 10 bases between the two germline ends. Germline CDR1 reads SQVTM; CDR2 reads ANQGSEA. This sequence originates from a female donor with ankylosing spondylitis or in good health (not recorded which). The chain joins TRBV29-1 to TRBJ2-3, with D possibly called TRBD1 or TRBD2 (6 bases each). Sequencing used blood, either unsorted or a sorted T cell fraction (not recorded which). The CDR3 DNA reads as TGCAGCGTTGAGAGGGGGGCGACAGATACGCAGTATTTT. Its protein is CSVERGATDTQYF.